This passage covers 17 T cell receptor beta chains from one sample sequenced in a study of cytomegalovirus exposure and HLA in healthy donors. Sequencing used immunoSEQ multiplex PCR; TCRdb keeps in-frame clones, though not all of them. The sample has 130,000 or so clones; approximately 89% are singletons. Material for sequencing was PBMCs. The origin of the receptors is a man younger than 40 in good health and CMV-seronegative.

V is TRBV7-9 and J is TRBJ2-3; 7 bases line up with TRBD1. After removal of 5 bases from V and 5 bases from J, the junction contained 4 bases not matched to a gene. Germline loops: CDR1 SEHNR, CDR2 FQNEAQ (reference sequence). The CDR3 totals 13 residues. CDR3 protein: CASSPGTEDTQYF. CDR3 DNA: TGTGCCAGCAGCCCCGGGACAGAAGATACGCAGTATTTT. The entire variable domain, with the rest obtained from reference TRBV7-9 and TRBJ2-3, is as follows: DTGVSQNPRHKITKRGQNVTFRCDPISEHNRLYWYRQTLGQGPEFLTYFQNEAQLEKSRLLSDRFSAERPKGSFSTLEIQRTEQGDSAMYLCASSPGTEDTQYFGPGTRLTVL.

The sample holds one count of this clone. V usage is TRBV9 and J usage is TRBJ2-7, with 11 bases that match TRBD1. The CDR3 spans 15 residues. The germline CDR1 and CDR2 sequences are SGDLS and YYNGEE. V lost 3 bases and J lost 7; bases outside the gene matches: 9. CDR3 DNA: TGTGCCAGCAGCGCAGGAGGACAGGGGGCGCTTGAGCAGTACTTC. It codes for CASSAGGQGALEQYF.

The chain has TRBV19 and TRBJ1-5, with D unresolved. The CDR3 contains 12 residues. The V gene lost 4 bases and the J gene lost 6 bases, with 7 bases spanning the gap. CDR1 is LNHDA, CDR2 SQIVND, per germline (reference sequence). The CDR3 reads CASSSGSQPQHF. In nucleotides, the CDR3 is TGTGCCAGTAGTAGCGGGAGTCAGCCCCAGCATTTT.

The V and J genes are TRBV29-1 and TRBJ2-2; no clear D gene. CDR1 and CDR2 from the germline V gene are SQVTM and ANQGSEA. The V gene lost 3 bases and the J gene lost 7 bases, with 9 bases spanning the gap. This CDR3 is 12 amino acids long. CDR3 residues: CSVDTGRGELFF. The CDR3, as DNA: TGCAGCGTTGATACGGGTCGCGGGGAGCTGTTTTTT.

This rearrangement joins TRBV5-1 to TRBJ2-1; D is undetermined. The CDR3 extends over 12 amino acids. Germline V gene sequence: CDR1 SGHRS, CDR2 YFSETQ. Trimming pared 2 bases from V and 9 bases from J, leaving 9 bases between. The DNA of the CDR3 is TGCGCCAGCAGCTTACTACTTACTGAGCAGTTCTTC. It specifies CASSLLLTEQFF.

CDR3 loop: CASSDLAGYGYTF. The CDR3 DNA reads TGTGCCAGCAGTGATCTTGCGGGGTATGGCTACACCTTC. The chain joins TRBV25-1 to TRBJ1-2; D gene ambiguous. This CDR3 has 13 residues. The V gene's germline CDR1 is MGHDK and CDR2 SYGVNS. The ends were cut back, 3 bases at V and 5 bases at J, with 10 bases in the middle.

This clone was counted a few times. The chain joins TRBV2 to TRBJ2-7, with D possibly TRBD1 on 6 matching bases. Trimming stripped 2 bases from V and 6 bases from J, with 11 bases between. The CDR3 totals 13 residues. Germline V gene data show CDR1 as SNHLY and CDR2 as FYNNEI. The DNA of the CDR3 is TGTGCCAGCAGTGAATCGTACAGGGCCGAGCAGTACTTC. It yields the protein CASSESYRAEQYF.

This clone came up once. V is TRBV11-3 and J is TRBJ2-5; 7 bases match TRBD1. Germline lookup yields CDR1 SGHNT and CDR2 YENEEA. This CDR3 is built from 13 residues. V dropped 5 bases and J dropped 2; count of bases not matched to a gene: 2. The CDR3 is CASSHRGQETQYF. The DNA of the CDR3 is TGTGCCAGCAGCCACAGGGGTCAAGAGACCCAGTACTTC. The full variable domain, its missing parts supplied by reference TRBV11-3 and TRBJ2-5, is EAGVVQSPRYKIIEKKQPVAFWCNPISGHNTLYWYLQNLGQGPELLIRYENEEAVDDSQLPKDRFSAERLKGVDSTLKIQPAELGDSAVYLCASSHRGQETQYFGPGTRLLVL.

The rearrangement links TRBV18 to TRBJ1-1; D ambiguous. Germline V gene sequence: CDR1 KGHSH, CDR2 LQKENI. The CDR3 totals 14 residues. V lost 2 bases, J lost 3 bases, and 10 bases lay in between. The CDR3 DNA sequence: TGTGCCAGCTCACCAAAGTACATTTACACTGAAGCTTTCTTT. Translation: CASSPKYIYTEAFF. The entire variable domain, with the rest obtained from reference TRBV18 and TRBJ1-1, is as follows: NAGVMQNPRHLVRRRGQEARLRCSPMKGHSHVYWYRQLPEEGLKFMVYLQKENIIDESGMPKERFSAEFPKEGPSILRIQQVVRGDSAAYFCASSPKYIYTEAFFGQGTRLTVV.

This clone was seen a single time. V is TRBV7-2 and J is TRBJ1-2; TRBD1 matches 10 bases. CDR3 length: 14 residues. With V trimmed by 1 base and J by 8 bases, 4 bases remained unmatched. Germline V gene lookup returns CDR1 SGHTA and CDR2 FQGNSA. CDR3 sequence: CASSLGQGAWGYTF. The DNA of the CDR3 is TGTGCCAGCAGCTTAGGACAGGGGGCTTGGGGCTACACCTTC.

The V call is TRBV7-2, the J call TRBJ1-6; perhaps TRBD1 as D (5 bases). The germline gives CDR1 SGHTA, CDR2 FQGNSA. CDR3 length: 12 residues. Deletions cut 6 bases from V and 8 bases from J, with 8 bases between. The CDR3 DNA sequence: TGTGCCAGCAGACCACAGGATTCACCCCTCCACTTT. This encodes CASRPQDSPLHF.

The chain couples TRBV18 to TRBJ2-1, with D possibly TRBD2 on 7 matching bases. V gave up 3 bases and J gave up 8 bases, with 14 bases separating them. Germline V gene sequence: CDR1 KGHSH, CDR2 LQKENI. This CDR3 contains 14 residues. The CDR3 loop reads CASSPQWGGDEQFF. In DNA, the CDR3 is TGTGCCAGCTCACCCCAGTGGGGGGGCGATGAGCAGTTCTTC.

The gene calls are TRBV27 and TRBJ1-2; TRBD1 is a possible D gene (6 bases). Per the germline V gene, CDR1 is MNHEY and CDR2 is SMNVEV (reference sequence). V lost 5 bases to trimming and J lost 0 bases, with 13 bases between them. This CDR3 region has 15 residues. The CDR3 DNA reads as TGTGCCAGCAGTCCGATCAGGGGCACTAACTATGGCTACACCTTC. Protein: CASSPIRGTNYGYTF.

The chain recombines TRBV6-4 with TRBJ1-1; D not resolved. The germline CDR1 and CDR2 sequences are MRHNA and SNTAGT. CDR3 length equals 13 residues. Trimming pared 6 bases from V and 1 base from J, leaving 9 bases between. CDR3 DNA: TGTGCCAGCAGCCGGGGTCCGAACACTGAAGCTTTCTTT. Translating gives CASSRGPNTEAFF.

The chain uses TRBV10-3 and TRBJ1-1; D remains unclear. The CDR3 runs 13 residues. The V and J ends lost 10 bases and 4 bases respectively, with 16 bases between them. Germline CDR1 is ENHRY and CDR2 is SYGVKD. Here the CDR3 DNA reads TGTGCCAGTATGGAACTACCGGCCACTGAAGCTTTCTTT. Its translation: CASMELPATEAFF.

The chain is built from TRBV18 and TRBJ2-7; 7 nucleotides line up with TRBD1. CDR1 and CDR2 (germline): KGHSH, LQKENI. This CDR3 has 16 residues. V lost 4 bases and J lost 2; bases outside the gene matches: 11. The CDR3 region has the DNA TGTGCCAGCTCACTGGGTTTTCGGACAGGCACCTACGAGCAGTACTTC. Residues: CASSLGFRTGTYEQYF. The full variable domain, with the rest looked up from reference TRBV18 and TRBJ2-7, is NAGVMQNPRHLVRRRGQEARLRCSPMKGHSHVYWYRQLPEEGLKFMVYLQKENIIDESGMPKERFSAEFPKEGPSILRIQQVVRGDSAAYFCASSLGFRTGTYEQYFGPGTRLTVT.

This clone was seen a single time. The chain uses TRBV5-4 and TRBJ2-7, with 8 bases matching TRBD1. Per the germline V gene, CDR1 is SGHNT and CDR2 is YYREEE (reference sequence). Trimming cost V 4 bases and J 1 base; bases outside gene matches: 7. This CDR3 is built from 15 residues. Written as DNA, the CDR3 is TGTGCCAGCAGCCCCGACAGGGGCCTATCCTACGAGCAGTACTTC. Translation: CASSPDRGLSYEQYF.